These T cell receptor beta chains were read from a single sample in a study of T-cell memory formation after mild COVID-19. TCRdb reanalysed the 5' RACE reads using MiXCR and keeps one entry per CDR3 protein. The table includes approximately 54,000 distinct CDR3 sequences, 10% to 15% detected once. Material for sequencing was PBMCs or a T cell subset sorted from them (not recorded which). These receptors all come from a man aged 18 to 29 who had mild COVID-19 (a few samples of this study predate the infection). Cell type and time point are not known. CDR3s include the opening cysteine and the closing phenylalanine or tryptophan. A D gene is named only where the DNA matches it firmly. Some rows mark clone size as missing; the rest say once, few, many or name a class of expanded clone.

J gene,D gene,CDR3 length,V gene,clone size,CDR3 protein,CDR3 DNA
TRBJ1-5,NA,15,TRBV12-3/TRBV12-4,NA,CASSRLGGGGQPQHF,TGTGCCAGCAGTCGCCTCGGCGGGGGCGGTCAGCCCCAGCATTTT
TRBJ1-1,TRBD1,15,TRBV6-5,few,CASWGQRLGVTEAFF,TGTGCCAGCTGGGGACAGAGACTAGGTGTGACTGAAGCTTTCTTT
TRBJ2-3,TRBD2,12,TRBV20-1,NA,CSARAGGHTQYF,TGCAGTGCTAGAGCGGGGGGGCATACGCAGTATTTT
TRBJ2-3,NA,14,TRBV7-2,few,CASSPGWVTDTQYF,TGTGCCAGCAGCCCAGGGTGGGTAACAGATACGCAGTATTTT
TRBJ2-1,TRBD2,15,TRBV7-7,few,CASSLLVAGDNEQFF,TGTGCCAGCAGCTTATTGGTAGCGGGGGACAATGAGCAGTTCTTC
TRBJ2-1,TRBD2,19,TRBV23-1,few,CASRPTGTSGAMINNEQFF,TGCGCCAGCAGGCCGACCGGGACTAGCGGGGCCATGATAAACAATGAGCAGTTCTTC
TRBJ1-1,NA,14,TRBV5-1,few,CASSLAPEFTEAFF,TGCGCCAGCAGCTTGGCCCCAGAGTTCACTGAAGCTTTCTTT
TRBJ1-4,NA,15,TRBV4-1,few,CASSQGFGPNEKLFF,TGCGCCAGCAGCCAAGGATTCGGACCTAATGAAAAACTGTTTTTT
TRBJ1-2,TRBD1,14,TRBV18,few,CASSPNGQGGGYTF,TGTGCCAGCTCACCTAATGGACAGGGTGGAGGCTACACCTTC
TRBJ1-5,NA,14,TRBV6-6,few,CASSDDRQYQPQHF,TGTGCCAGCAGTGATGACAGACAGTATCAGCCCCAGCATTTT
TRBJ2-3,TRBD2,16,TRBV9,many,CASSVGWRGATDTQYF,TGTGCCAGCAGCGTAGGATGGCGGGGGGCCACAGATACGCAGTATTTT
TRBJ2-3,TRBD2,15,TRBV12-3/TRBV12-4,few,CASSSSAGGTDTQYF,TGTGCCAGCAGCTCAAGTGCGGGGGGCACAGATACGCAGTATTTT
TRBJ2-3,NA,15,TRBV18,NA,CASSPRPAGADTQYF,TGTGCCAGCTCACCCAGACCCGCGGGGGCGGATACGCAGTATTTT
TRBJ2-6,NA,17,TRBV7-2,many,CASSLAYLRSGANVLTF,TGTGCCAGCAGCTTAGCGTATTTGAGGTCTGGGGCCAACGTCCTGACTTTC
TRBJ1-6,TRBD1,14,TRBV5-1,NA,CASSRDSNNSPLHF,TGCGCCAGCAGTCGGGACAGCAATAATTCACCCCTCCACTTT
TRBJ2-1,TRBD2,18,TRBV7-2,NA,CASSYRPGTSGGAYEQFF,TGTGCCAGCAGCTACCGTCCCGGGACTAGCGGGGGGGCCTATGAGCAGTTCTTC
TRBJ2-1,NA,11,TRBV4-3,few,CASSQGYEQFF,TGCGCCAGCAGCCAAGGCTATGAGCAGTTCTTC
TRBJ1-1,TRBD1,14,TRBV11-2,once,CASSITGANTEAFF,TGTGCCAGCAGCATTACAGGGGCGAACACTGAAGCTTTCTTT
TRBJ2-7,NA,18,TRBV10-3,many,CAISDLTTGKMGSYEQYF,TGTGCCATCAGTGATCTTACCACAGGGAAGATGGGCTCCTACGAGCAGTACTTC
TRBJ1-1,TRBD1,14,TRBV15,NA,CATSRDRDRGEAFF,TGTGCCACCAGCAGAGATCGGGACAGGGGGGAAGCTTTCTTT
TRBJ2-5,NA,11,TRBV2,NA,CASGPERTQYF,TGTGCCAGCGGGCCGGAGAGGACCCAGTACTTC
TRBJ1-1,NA,15,TRBV7-2,many,CASSLDPVMNTEAFF,TGTGCCAGCAGCTTAGACCCGGTAATGAACACTGAAGCTTTCTTT
TRBJ2-7,TRBD1,15,TRBV5-1,NA,CASSSPGQGTYEQYF,TGCGCCAGCAGCTCGCCGGGACAGGGAACCTACGAGCAGTACTTC
TRBJ2-1,NA,15,TRBV3-1,NA,CASSQDTGGYNEQFF,TGTGCCAGCAGCCAAGATACTGGGGGGTACAATGAGCAGTTCTTC
TRBJ1-5,NA,14,TRBV7-2,NA,CASSLGPKGQPQHF,TGTGCCAGCAGCTTAGGCCCCAAGGGTCAGCCCCAGCATTTT
TRBJ2-5,NA,11,TRBV6-2/TRBV6-3,NA,CASSYYETQYF,TGTGCCAGCAGTTACTACGAGACCCAGTACTTC
TRBJ1-1,TRBD1,13,TRBV5-1,few,CASSLRGQSEAFF,TGCGCCAGCAGCTTGAGGGGACAGAGTGAAGCTTTCTTT
TRBJ1-6,NA,13,TRBV4-3,many,CASSQEIGSPLHF,TGCGCCAGCAGCCAAGAAATCGGTTCACCCCTCCACTTT
TRBJ1-1,TRBD1,15,TRBV7-8,NA,CASSLVLTGGTEAFF,TGTGCCAGCAGCTTAGTCCTAACAGGGGGCACTGAAGCTTTCTTT
TRBJ2-5,NA,14,TRBV14,few,CASSPARDQETQYF,TGTGCCAGCAGCCCGGCGCGGGACCAAGAGACCCAGTACTTC
TRBJ1-1,NA,14,TRBV12-3/TRBV12-4,NA,CASSLPPQEIFAFF,TGTGCCAGCAGTTTACCCCCCCAGGAGATATTTGCTTTCTTT
TRBJ2-7,NA,16,TRBV18,few,CASSPPSVGVAYEQYF,TGTGCCAGCTCACCACCCTCGGTCGGGGTGGCCTACGAGCAGTACTTC
TRBJ2-3,TRBD2,14,TRBV12-3/TRBV12-4,medium-sized,CASSLGLGFDTQYF,TGTGCCAGCAGTTTGGGACTAGGGTTCGATACGCAGTATTTT
TRBJ1-1,NA,14,TRBV5-1,NA,CASHFDSSYTEAFF,TGCGCCTCCCACTTTGACAGTTCTTACACTGAAGCTTTCTTT
TRBJ1-2,TRBD1,12,TRBV20-1,few,CSARSGGGGYTF,TGCAGTGCTAGATCAGGGGGAGGTGGCTACACCTTC